This T cell receptor beta chain originates from a study of pediatric ulcerative colitis. This CDR3 is built from 13 residues. V lost 2 bases to trimming and J lost 2 bases, with 7 bases between them. Looked up from germline, CDR1 is SNHLY and CDR2 is FYNNEI. Sequencing was performed with immunoSEQ multiplex PCR; in TCRdb, only in-frame clones are kept and a portion is missing. The data hold fewer than 45,000 clones, with 83% observed a single time. The sequenced material came from blood. The V call is TRBV2, the J call TRBJ2-7; D uncertain. This TCR came from a girl under 18 with moderate ulcerative colitis. CDR3 sequence: CASSENLAYEQYF. In nucleotides, the CDR3 is TGTGCCAGCAGTGAAAACCTAGCCTACGAGCAGTACTTC.